Listed here is a single TCR beta chain. No cognate antigen has been identified for it. No qualities accompany the bases; no much larger clone lies one base away. Using the deep immunoSEQ assay, TCR CDR3 regions were amplified from genomic DNA by multiplex PCR. Extracted genomic DNA from each cell subset was distributed evenly across all wells of several immunoSEQ 96-well plates, and each plate was treated as a replicate. For sorted subsets, approximately 0.2 ug of genomic DNA, equivalent to some 30,000 T cell genomes, went into each replicate PCR. Purified libraries were quantified with a Qubit 3.0 fluorometer, sized on a Bioanalyzer 2100, and re-quantified with the KAPA Library Quantification kit. Every immunoSEQ 96-well plate was sequenced on a dedicated single-read 150-cycle Illumina NextSeq 550 flow cell. Processing in the source paper ran as follows. Because the immunoSEQ output held only junctional sequences and lacked quality scores, the filtering could not match the filtering applied to full-length reads. To assign V/J genes and CDR3, sequences were annotated against IMGT germline references using PyIR, a Python wrapper for IgBLAST v1.9. Reads were filtered out if the reads had weak V/J assignments (E-value above 1e-6), no CDR3, stop codons, out-of-frame junctions, or ambiguous translated residues. A V3J clonotype was defined by an identical inferred V gene, J gene, and CDR3 amino acid sequence. Percentage overlap between repertoires was computed as shared unique clonotypes divided by the size of the smaller repertoire. Three approaches were used to assess repertoire richness: RTK rarefaction, the Chao1 estimator, and Recon v2.1 estimates of unobserved clonotypes. For all TCRbeta clonotypes obtained by the gDNA method from a handful of donors, generation probabilities were computed with OLGA. TCRdb took over this immuneACCESS table, retaining in-frame rearrangements with V and J assigned. Such tables are incomplete; in checked studies, under half of the missing clones stem from an unresolved V gene, and the remainder is unexplained. V and J calls and clone size are given by that table; D and trimming were obtained from the DNA. In all, the sample holds roughly 1,500,000 clones, and 95% to 99% of those were seen once. The ten largest clones capture roughly 0.42% of the sample.

The data belong to a study of shared clonotypes between healthy human individuals (dated by TCRdb to 2019 to 2021). Regarding the study in general: A few men and two women, aged 18 to 49 years, made up the cohort. For each donor, three plates each were used for CD4 naive and CD4 memory, two plates were used for CD8 naive, and one plate was used for CD8 memory. To estimate repertoire size and how much clonotypes are shared between individuals, the study performed deep sequencing of blood TCR repertoires from roughly five healthy adults. Different laboratories and diverse techniques were used to prepare libraries and sequence TCR repertoires, to increase sequencing depth and limit assay-specific biases. Leukapheresis yielded between about 0.9 and 8.9 billion PBMCs per donor. Broad study findings and their caveats: Pairwise subsampling led to the expectation that sequencing depth would affect the degree of clonotype sharing among donors. Sampling was restricted to blood, and TCR repertoires in tissue are likely to differ from TCR repertoires in blood. The genetic and exposure-history diversity represented was limited by the small number of donors. Naive subsets generally had larger estimated clonotype richness than memory subsets. Even with the large sequencing depth, rarefaction of the sorted-subset datasets indicated that sequencing was incomplete. Across a few donors, approximately 5% of naive CD4, roughly 3.3% of naive CD8, about 2% of memory CD4, and roughly 0.4% of memory CD8 clonotypes were shared. Compared with non-shared clonotypes, the clonotypes found in all four sorted-subset donors had higher generation probabilities.

Sequences MDHEN (CDR1) and SYDVKM (CDR2) are obtained from the germline V gene. V lost 8 bases and J lost 5 bases, and the count of bases not matched to a germline gene is 10. Inclusive of the bounding cysteine and phenylalanine, the CDR3 is 15 residues long. The entry retains the CDR3 DNA only, 45 bases that are in frame from base 1. Healthy HIV-negative adults with no recently reported acute infections or vaccinations were included as donors. Every donor was a Caucasian adult residing in Nashville, Tennessee, USA. CD4+ T cells were enriched by magnetic negative selection; naive cells were then positively selected on CD45RA, and the negative fraction formed the memory subset. After blood collection by leukapheresis, PBMCs were isolated using Ficoll-Histopaque density gradient centrifugation and then cryopreserved in the vapor phase of liquid nitrogen. Purity and quantity of every magnetically sorted T cell population were checked by analytical flow cytometry. Genomic DNA was isolated from every sorted fraction and measured by UV absorbance on a Nanodrop 2000c.

Sequenced sample: naive CD4+ T cells sorted from blood. The sample's cell subset or site, from its label and the paper: CD45RA+ positively selected. The receptor was derived from a man aged 30 to 45 in good health. Recombination linked TRBV28 to TRBJ2-1; the junction holds 9 bases that match TRBD2. The DNA is TGTGCCAGCGCGTTTGTAGCGGGAGCCCACAATGAGCAGTTCTTC. The encoded protein is CASAFVAGAHNEQFF.